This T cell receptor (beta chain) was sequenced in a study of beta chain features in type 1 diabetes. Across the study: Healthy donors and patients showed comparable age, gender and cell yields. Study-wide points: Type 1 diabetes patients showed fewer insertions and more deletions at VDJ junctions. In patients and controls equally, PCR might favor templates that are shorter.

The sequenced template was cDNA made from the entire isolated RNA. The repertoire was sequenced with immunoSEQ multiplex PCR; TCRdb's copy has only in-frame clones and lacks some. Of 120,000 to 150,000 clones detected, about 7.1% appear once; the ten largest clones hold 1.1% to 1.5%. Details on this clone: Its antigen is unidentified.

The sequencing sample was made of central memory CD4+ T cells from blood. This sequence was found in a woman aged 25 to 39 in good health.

The CDR3 spells CASSRGTRGDEQYF. The CDR3, as DNA: TGTGCCAGCAGCCGAGGGACACGAGGCGACGAGCAGTACTTC. This chain uses TRBV7-3 with TRBJ2-7; weak D call: TRBD1 (6 bases). Germline CDR1 reads SGHTA; CDR2 reads FQGTGA. CDR3 length equals 14 residues. Trimming cost V 5 bases and J 5 bases, with 16 bases left between them. Combining the CDR3 with reference TRBV7-3 and TRBJ2-7 gives the whole variable domain GAGVSQTPSNKVTEKGKYVELRCDPISGHTALYWYRQSLGQGPEFLIYFQGTGAADDSGLPNDRFFAVRPEGSVSTLKIQRTERGDSAVYLCASSRGTRGDEQYFGPGTRLTVT.